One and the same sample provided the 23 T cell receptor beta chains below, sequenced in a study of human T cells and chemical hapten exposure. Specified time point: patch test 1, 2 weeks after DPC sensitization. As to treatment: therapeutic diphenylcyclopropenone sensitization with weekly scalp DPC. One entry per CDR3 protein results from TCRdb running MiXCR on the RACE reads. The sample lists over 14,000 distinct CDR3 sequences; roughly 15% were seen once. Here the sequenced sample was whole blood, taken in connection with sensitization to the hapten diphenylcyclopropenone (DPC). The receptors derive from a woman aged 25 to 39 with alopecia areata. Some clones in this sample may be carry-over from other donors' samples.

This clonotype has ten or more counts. This chain's CDR3 is CASSEIPMSNEQFF. Here the CDR3 DNA reads TGTGCCAGCAGTGAAATCCCAATGAGCAATGAGCAGTTCTTC. The chain is built from TRBV25-1 and TRBJ2-1; D unresolved. Germline V gene sequence: CDR1 MGHDK, CDR2 SYGVNS. V gave up 2 bases and J gave up 6 bases, with 11 bases separating them. This CDR3 contains 14 residues.

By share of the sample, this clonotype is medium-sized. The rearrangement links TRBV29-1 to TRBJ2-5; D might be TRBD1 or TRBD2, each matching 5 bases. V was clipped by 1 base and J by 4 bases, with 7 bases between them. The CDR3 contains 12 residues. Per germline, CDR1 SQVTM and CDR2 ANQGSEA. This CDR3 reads CSVEGGIETQYF. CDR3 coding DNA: TGCAGCGTTGAAGGGGGGATAGAGACCCAGTACTTC.

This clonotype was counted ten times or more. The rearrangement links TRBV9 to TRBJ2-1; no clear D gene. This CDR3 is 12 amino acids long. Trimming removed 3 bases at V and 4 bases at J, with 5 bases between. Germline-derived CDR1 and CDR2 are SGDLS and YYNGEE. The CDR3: CASSAGYNEQFF. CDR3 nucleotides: TGTGCCAGCAGCGCCGGTTACAATGAGCAGTTCTTC.

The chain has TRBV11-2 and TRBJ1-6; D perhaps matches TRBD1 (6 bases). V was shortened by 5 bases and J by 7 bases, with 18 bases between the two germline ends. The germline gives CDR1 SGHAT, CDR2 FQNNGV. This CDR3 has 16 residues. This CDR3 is CASSPTPYRVNSPLHF. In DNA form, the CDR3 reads TGTGCCAGCAGCCCGACCCCGTACAGGGTCAATTCACCCCTCCACTTT.

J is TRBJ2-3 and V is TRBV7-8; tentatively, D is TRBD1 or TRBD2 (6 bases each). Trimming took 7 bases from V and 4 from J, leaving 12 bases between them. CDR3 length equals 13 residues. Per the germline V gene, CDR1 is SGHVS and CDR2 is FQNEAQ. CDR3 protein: CASTLGGPDTQYF. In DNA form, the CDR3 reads TGTGCCAGCACCCTGGGGGGCCCAGATACGCAGTATTTT.

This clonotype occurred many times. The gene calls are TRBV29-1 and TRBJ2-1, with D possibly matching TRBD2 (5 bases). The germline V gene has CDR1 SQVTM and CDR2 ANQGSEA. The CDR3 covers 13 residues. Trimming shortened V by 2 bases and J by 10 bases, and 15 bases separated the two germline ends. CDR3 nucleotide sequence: TGCAGCGTTGAAAGTGGTCGGGGAGCCGAGCAGTTCTTC. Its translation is CSVESGRGAEQFF.

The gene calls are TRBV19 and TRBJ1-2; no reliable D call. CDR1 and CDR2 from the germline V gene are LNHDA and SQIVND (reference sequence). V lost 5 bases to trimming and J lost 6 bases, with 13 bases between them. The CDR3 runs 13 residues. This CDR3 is CASSPPGSNGYTF. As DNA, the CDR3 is TGTGCCAGTAGTCCGCCCGGGTCCAATGGCTACACCTTC.

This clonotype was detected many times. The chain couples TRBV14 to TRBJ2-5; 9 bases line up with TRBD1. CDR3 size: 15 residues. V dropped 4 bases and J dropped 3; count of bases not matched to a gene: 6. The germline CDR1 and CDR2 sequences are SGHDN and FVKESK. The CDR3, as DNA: TGTGCCAGCAGCCCCTGGACAGGGGAGGAAGAGACCCAGTACTTC. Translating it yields CASSPWTGEEETQYF.

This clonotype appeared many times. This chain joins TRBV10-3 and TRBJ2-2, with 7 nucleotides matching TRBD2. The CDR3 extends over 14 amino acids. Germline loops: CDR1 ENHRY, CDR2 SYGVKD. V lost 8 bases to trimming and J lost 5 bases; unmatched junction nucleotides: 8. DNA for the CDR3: TGTGCCATCTCGGCGGGAGCGGGTACCGGGGAGCTGTTTTTT. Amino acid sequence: CAISAGAGTGELFF.

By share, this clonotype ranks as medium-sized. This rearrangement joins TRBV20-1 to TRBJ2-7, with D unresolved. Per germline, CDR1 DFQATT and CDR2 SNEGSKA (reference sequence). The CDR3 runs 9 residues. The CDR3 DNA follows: TGCAGACAGTACTACGAGCAGTACTTC. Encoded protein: CRQYYEQYF.

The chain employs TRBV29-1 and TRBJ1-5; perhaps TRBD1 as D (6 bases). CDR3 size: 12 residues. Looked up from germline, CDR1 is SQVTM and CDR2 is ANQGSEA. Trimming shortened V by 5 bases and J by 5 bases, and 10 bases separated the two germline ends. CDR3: CSVSSGDQPQHF. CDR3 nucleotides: TGCAGCGTTTCCTCAGGGGATCAGCCCCAGCATTTT. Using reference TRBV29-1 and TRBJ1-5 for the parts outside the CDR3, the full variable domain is SAVISQKPSRDICQRGTSLTIQCQVDSQVTMMFWYRQQPGQSLTLIATANQGSEATYESGFVIDKFPISRPNLTFSTLTVSNMSPEDSSIYLCSVSSGDQPQHFGDGTRLSIL.

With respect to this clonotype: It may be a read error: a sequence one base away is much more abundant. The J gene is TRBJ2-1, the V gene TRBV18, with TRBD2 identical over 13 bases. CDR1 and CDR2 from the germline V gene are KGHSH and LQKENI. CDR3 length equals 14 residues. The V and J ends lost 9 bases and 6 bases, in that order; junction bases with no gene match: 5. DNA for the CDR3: TGTGCCAGTTACGGACTAGCGGGAGCCAATGAGCAGTTCTTC. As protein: CASYGLAGANEQFF.

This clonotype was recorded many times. CDR3 loop: CASRGSGAAKNIQYF. The CDR3 coding sequence is TGTGCCAGCAGGGGATCGGGAGCCGCCAAAAACATTCAGTACTTC. The chain employs TRBV2 and TRBJ2-4, with D possibly being TRBD2 (6 bases). CDR3 size: 15 residues. The germline CDR1 and CDR2 sequences are SNHLY and FYNNEI. Deletions cut 6 bases from V and 1 base from J, with 13 bases between.

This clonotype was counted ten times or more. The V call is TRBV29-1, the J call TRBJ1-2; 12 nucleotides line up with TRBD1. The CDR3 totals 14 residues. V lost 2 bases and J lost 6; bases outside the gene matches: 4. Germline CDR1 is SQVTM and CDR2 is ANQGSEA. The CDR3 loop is CSVEPGQGANGYTF. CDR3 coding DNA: TGCAGCGTTGAACCGGGACAGGGGGCGAATGGCTACACCTTC.

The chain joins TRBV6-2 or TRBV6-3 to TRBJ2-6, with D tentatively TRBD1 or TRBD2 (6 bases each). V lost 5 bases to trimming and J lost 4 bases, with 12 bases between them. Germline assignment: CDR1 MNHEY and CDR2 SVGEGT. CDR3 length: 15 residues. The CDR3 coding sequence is TGTGCCAGCAGTGAATGGGGGGCAGGGGCCAACGTCCTGACTTTC. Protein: CASSEWGAGANVLTF.

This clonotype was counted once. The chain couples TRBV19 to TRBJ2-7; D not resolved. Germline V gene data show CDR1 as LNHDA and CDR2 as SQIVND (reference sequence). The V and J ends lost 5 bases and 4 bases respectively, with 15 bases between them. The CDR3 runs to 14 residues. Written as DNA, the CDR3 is TGTGCCAGTAGTCCCGACACCGGTAGATACGAGCAGTACTTC. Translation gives CASSPDTGRYEQYF. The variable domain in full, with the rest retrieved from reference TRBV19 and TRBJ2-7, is DGGITQSPKYLFRKEGQNVTLSCEQNLNHDAMYWYRQDPGQGLRLIYYSQIVNDFQKGDIAEGYSVSREKKESFPLTVTSAQKNPTAFYLCASSPDTGRYEQYFGPGTRLTVT.

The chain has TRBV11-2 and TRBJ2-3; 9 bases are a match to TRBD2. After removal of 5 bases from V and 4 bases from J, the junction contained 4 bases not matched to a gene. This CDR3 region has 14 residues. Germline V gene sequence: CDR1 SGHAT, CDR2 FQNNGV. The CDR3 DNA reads TGTGCCAGCAGCGAAGCGGGGGGCCCAGATACGCAGTATTTT. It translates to CASSEAGGPDTQYF.

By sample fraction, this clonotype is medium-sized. For the CDR3, the DNA is TGTGCCATCAGCATGAACAATGAGCAGTTCTTC. This gives the protein CAISMNNEQFF. The rearrangement joins TRBV10-3 to TRBJ2-1, with unresolved D. Germline lookup yields CDR1 ENHRY and CDR2 SYGVKD. This CDR3 has 11 amino acids. V was cut by 6 bases and J by 5 bases, with 5 bases left in between.

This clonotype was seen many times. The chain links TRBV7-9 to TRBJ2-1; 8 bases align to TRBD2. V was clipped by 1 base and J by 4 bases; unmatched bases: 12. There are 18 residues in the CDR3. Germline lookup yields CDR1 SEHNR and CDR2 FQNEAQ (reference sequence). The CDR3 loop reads CASSLVDSTSAGYNEQFF. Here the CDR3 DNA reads TGTGCCAGCAGCTTAGTCGATTCGACTAGCGCCGGTTACAATGAGCAGTTCTTC.

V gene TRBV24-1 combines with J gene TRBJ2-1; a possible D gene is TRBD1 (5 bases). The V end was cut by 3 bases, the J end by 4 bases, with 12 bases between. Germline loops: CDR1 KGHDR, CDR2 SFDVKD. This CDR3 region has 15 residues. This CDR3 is CATSDTAQGYNEQFF. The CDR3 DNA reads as TGTGCCACCAGTGATACCGCCCAGGGTTACAATGAGCAGTTCTTC.

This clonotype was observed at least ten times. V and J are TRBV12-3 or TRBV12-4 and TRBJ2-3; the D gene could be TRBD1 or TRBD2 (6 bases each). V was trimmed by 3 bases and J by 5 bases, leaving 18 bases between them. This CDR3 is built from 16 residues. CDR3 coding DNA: TGTGCCAGCAGTTTGGCAACGGGGGCCCGCGGAGATACGCAGTATTTT. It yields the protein CASSLATGARGDTQYF.

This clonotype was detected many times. The chain's CDR3 is CASSLAFDRLYGYTF. In DNA, the CDR3 is TGTGCCAGTAGCCTCGCTTTCGACAGACTCTATGGCTACACCTTC. This sequence joins TRBV19 and TRBJ1-2, with D perhaps TRBD1 (5 bases). The CDR3 is made up of 15 amino acids. Trimming removed 6 bases at V and 4 bases at J, with 18 bases between. The germline V gene encodes CDR1 LNHDA and CDR2 SQIVND (reference sequence).

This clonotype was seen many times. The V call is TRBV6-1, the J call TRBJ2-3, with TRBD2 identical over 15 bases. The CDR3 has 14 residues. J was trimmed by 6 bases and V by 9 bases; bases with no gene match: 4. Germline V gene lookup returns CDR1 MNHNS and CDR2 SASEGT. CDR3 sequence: CASRTSGGVDTQYF. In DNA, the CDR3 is TGTGCCAGTAGGACTAGCGGGGGGGTGGATACGCAGTATTTT.